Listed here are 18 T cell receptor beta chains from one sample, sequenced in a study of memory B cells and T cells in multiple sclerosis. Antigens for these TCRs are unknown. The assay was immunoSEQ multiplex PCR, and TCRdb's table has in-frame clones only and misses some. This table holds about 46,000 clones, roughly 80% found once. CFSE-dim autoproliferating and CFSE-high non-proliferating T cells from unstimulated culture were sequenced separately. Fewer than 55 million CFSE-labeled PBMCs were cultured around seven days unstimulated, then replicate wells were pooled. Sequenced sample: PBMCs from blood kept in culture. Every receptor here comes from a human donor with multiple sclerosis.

CDR3 region: CASGGGGGPRKTYNEQFF. The CDR3 nucleotides are TGTGCCAGCGGGGGAGGGGGGGGTCCGCGCAAAACCTACAATGAGCAGTTCTTC. This sequence joins TRBV27 and TRBJ2-1; TRBD2 might be the D (7 bases). In germline, CDR1 is MNHEY, CDR2 SMNVEV (reference sequence). V lost 8 bases, J lost 2 bases, and 25 bases lay in between. This CDR3 is built from 18 residues.

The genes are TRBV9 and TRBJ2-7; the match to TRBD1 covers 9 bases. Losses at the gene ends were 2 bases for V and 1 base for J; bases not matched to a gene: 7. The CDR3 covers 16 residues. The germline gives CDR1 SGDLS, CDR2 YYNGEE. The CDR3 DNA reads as TGTGCCAGCAGCGTCGCATCCGGGACAGGGTCCTACGAGCAGTACTTC. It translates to CASSVASGTGSYEQYF.

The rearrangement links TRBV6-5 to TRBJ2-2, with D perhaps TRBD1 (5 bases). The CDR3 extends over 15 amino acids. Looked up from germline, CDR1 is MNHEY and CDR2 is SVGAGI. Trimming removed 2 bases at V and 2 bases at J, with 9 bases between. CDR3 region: CASSYAQGNTGELFF. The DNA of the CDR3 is TGTGCCAGCAGTTACGCCCAGGGTAACACCGGGGAGCTGTTTTTT.

CDR3 DNA sequence: TGTGCCAGCACCCCCTCTGGGGGGCCTAACTATGGCTACACCTTC. Its protein is CASTPSGGPNYGYTF. The chain couples TRBV7-9 to TRBJ1-2; D is possibly TRBD1 (6 bases). Germline V lookup: CDR1 SEHNR, CDR2 FQNEAQ (reference sequence). Deletions cut 7 bases from V and 0 bases from J, with 15 bases between. CDR3 length equals 15 residues. Together with reference TRBV7-9 and TRBJ1-2, the CDR3 gives the full variable domain: DTGVSQNPRHKITKRGQNVTFRCDPISEHNRLYWYRQTLGQGPEFLTYFQNEAQLEKSRLLSDRFSAERPKGSFSTLEIQRTEQGDSAMYLCASTPSGGPNYGYTFGSGTRLTVV.

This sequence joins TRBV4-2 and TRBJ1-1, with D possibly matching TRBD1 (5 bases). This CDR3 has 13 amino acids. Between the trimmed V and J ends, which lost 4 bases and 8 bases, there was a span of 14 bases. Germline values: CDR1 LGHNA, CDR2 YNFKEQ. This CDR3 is CASSRQTEVEAFF. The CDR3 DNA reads TGTGCCAGCAGCCGACAGACCGAAGTAGAAGCTTTCTTT.

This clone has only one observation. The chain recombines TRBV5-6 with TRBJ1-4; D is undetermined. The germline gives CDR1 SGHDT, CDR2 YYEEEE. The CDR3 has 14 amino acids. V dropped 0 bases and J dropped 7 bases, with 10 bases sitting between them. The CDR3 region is CASSLGPGSEKLFF. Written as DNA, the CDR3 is TGTGCCAGCAGCTTGGGTCCGGGAAGTGAAAAACTGTTTTTT.

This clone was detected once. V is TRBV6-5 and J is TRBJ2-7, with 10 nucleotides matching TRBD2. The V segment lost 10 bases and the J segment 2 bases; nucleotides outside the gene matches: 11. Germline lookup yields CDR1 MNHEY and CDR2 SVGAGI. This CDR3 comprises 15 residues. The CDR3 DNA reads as TGTGCCACCTCCCGGGGTAGCGGGGGGACCTACGAGCAGTACTTC. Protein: CATSRGSGGTYEQYF.

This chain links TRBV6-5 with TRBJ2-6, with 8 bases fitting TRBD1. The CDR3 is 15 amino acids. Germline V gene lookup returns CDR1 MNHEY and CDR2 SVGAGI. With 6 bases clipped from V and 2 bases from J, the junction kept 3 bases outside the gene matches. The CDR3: CASSETGAGANVLTF. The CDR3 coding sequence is TGTGCCAGCAGCGAGACAGGGGCTGGGGCCAACGTCCTGACTTTC.

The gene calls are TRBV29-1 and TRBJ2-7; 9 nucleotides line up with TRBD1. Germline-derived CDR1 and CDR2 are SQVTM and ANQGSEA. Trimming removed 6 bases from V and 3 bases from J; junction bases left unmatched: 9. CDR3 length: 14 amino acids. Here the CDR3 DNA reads TGCAGCGTGGCCGGGACAGGGTACAACTACGAGCAGTACTTC. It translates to CSVAGTGYNYEQYF.

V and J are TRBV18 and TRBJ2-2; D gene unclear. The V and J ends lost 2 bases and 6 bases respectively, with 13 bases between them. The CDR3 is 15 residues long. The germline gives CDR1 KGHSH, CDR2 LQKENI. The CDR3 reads CASSPDDPRPGELFF. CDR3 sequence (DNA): TGTGCCAGCTCACCAGACGACCCCAGGCCCGGGGAGCTGTTTTTT.

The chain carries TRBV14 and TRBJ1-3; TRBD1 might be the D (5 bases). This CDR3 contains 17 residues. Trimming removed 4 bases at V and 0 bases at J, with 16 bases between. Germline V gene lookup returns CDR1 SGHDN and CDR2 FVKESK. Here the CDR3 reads CASSRRVGALSGNTIYF. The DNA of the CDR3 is TGTGCCAGCAGCCGTCGGGTCGGGGCCCTCTCTGGAAACACCATATATTTT.

The CDR3 sequence: CASSQVGVGEKLFF. The CDR3 DNA reads as TGCGCCAGCAGCCAAGTCGGGGTAGGAGAAAAACTGTTTTTT. The chain recombines TRBV4-1 with TRBJ1-4, with D unresolved. Germline loops: CDR1 MGHRA, CDR2 YSYEKL. The CDR3 is 14 amino acids. V was trimmed by 1 base and J by 8 bases, leaving 11 bases between them.

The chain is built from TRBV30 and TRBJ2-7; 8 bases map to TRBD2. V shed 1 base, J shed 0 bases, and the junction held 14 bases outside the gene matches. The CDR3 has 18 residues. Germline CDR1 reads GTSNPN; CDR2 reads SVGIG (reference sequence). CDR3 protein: CAWSAPPGGGTSSYEQYF. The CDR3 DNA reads TGTGCCTGGAGTGCACCGCCCGGAGGAGGGACTAGCTCCTACGAGCAGTACTTC. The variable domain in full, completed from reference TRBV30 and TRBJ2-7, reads SQTIHQWPATLVQPVGSPLSLECTVEGTSNPNLYWYRQAAGRGLQLLFYSVGIGQISSEVPQNLSASRPQDRQFILSSKKLLLSDSGFYLCAWSAPPGGGTSSYEQYFGPGTRLTVT.

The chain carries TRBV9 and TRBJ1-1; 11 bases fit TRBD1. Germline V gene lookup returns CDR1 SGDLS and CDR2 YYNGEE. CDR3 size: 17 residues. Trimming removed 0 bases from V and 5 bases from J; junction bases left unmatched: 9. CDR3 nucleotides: TGTGCCAGCAGCGTAGGCCCTTCAGGGACAGGGGGAACTGAAGCTTTCTTT. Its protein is CASSVGPSGTGGTEAFF.

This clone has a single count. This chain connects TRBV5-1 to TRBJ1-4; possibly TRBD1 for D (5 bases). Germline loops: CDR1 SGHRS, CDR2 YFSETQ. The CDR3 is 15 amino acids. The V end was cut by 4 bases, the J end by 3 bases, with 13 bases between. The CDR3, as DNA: TGCGCCAGCAGCCCGGGACCGCCGGCTAATGAAAAACTGTTTTTT. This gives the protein CASSPGPPANEKLFF.

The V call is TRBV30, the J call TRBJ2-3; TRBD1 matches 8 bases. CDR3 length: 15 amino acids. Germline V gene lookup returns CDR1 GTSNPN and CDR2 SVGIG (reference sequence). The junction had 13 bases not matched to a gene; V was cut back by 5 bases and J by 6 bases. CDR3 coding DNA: TGTGCCTGGGCCGGGACAGGTTCTTTTTACGATACGCAGTATTTT. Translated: CAWAGTGSFYDTQYF.

The CDR3, as DNA: TGTGCCAGCAGTGAACAATTTGGGGAAAACACTGAAGCTTTCTTT. Translating it yields CASSEQFGENTEAFF. The chain carries TRBV6-1 and TRBJ1-1; D gene ambiguous. Germline V lookup: CDR1 MNHNS, CDR2 SASEGT. Deletions cut 2 bases from V and 2 bases from J, with 12 bases between. The CDR3 is made up of 15 amino acids.

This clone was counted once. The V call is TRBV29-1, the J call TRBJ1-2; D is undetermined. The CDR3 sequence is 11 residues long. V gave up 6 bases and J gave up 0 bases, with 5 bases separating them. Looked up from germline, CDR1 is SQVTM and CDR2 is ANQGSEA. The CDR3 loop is CSVPPNYGYTF. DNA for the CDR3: TGCAGCGTCCCCCCTAACTATGGCTACACCTTC.